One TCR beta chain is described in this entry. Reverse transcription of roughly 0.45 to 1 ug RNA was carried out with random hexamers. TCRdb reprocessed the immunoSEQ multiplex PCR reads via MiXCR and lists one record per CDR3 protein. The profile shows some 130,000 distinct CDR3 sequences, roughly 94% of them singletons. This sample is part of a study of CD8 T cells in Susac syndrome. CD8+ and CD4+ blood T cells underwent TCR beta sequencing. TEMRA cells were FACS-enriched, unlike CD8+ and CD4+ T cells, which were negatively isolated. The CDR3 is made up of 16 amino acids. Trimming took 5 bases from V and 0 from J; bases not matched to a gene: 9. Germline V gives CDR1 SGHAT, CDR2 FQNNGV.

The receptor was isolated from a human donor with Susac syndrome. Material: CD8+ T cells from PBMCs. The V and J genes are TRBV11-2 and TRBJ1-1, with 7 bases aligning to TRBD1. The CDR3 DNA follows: TGTGCCAGCAGCGAGGACAGGATGGGAATGAACACTGAAGCTTTCTTT. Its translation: CASSEDRMGMNTEAFF.